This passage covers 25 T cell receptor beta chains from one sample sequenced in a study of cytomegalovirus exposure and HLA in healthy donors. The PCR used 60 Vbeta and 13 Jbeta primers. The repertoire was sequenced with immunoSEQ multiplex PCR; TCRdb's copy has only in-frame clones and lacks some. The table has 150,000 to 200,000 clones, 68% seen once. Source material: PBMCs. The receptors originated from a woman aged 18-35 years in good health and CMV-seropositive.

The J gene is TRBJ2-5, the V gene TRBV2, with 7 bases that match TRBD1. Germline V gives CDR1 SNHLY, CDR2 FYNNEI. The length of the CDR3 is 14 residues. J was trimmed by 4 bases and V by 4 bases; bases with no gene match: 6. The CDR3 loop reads CASSGLTGRETQYF. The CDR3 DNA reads TGTGCCAGCAGTGGTTTGACAGGGAGAGAGACCCAGTACTTC.

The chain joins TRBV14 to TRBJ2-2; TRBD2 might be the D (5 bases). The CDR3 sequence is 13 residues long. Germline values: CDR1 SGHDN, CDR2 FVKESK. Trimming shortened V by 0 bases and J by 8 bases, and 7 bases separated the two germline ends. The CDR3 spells CASSQDLAGELFF. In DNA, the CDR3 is TGTGCCAGCAGCCAAGATTTAGCGGGGGAGCTGTTTTTT.

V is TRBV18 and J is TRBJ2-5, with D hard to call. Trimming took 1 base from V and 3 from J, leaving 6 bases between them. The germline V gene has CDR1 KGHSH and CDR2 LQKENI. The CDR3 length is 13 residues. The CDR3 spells CASSPRQKETQYF. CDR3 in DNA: TGTGCCAGCTCACCACGCCAGAAAGAGACCCAGTACTTC.

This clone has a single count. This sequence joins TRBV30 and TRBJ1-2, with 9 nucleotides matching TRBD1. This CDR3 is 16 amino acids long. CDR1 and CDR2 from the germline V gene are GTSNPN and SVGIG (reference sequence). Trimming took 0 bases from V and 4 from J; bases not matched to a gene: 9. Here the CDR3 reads CAWSVLPGQGSYGYTF. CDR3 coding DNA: TGTGCCTGGAGTGTATTACCGGGACAGGGTTCCTATGGCTACACCTTC.

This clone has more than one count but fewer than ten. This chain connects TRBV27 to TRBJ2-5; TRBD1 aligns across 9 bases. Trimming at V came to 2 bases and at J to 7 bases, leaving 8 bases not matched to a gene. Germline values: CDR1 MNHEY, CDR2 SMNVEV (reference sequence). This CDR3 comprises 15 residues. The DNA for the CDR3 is TGTGCCAGCAGTTTAGCGGGACAGGGCGAAGGGACCCAGTACTTC. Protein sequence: CASSLAGQGEGTQYF.

The CDR3 here is CASSPRTRQETQYF. The CDR3 DNA reads as TGTGCCAGCAGCCCCAGGACTCGGCAAGAGACCCAGTACTTC. V and J are TRBV7-8 and TRBJ2-5, with TRBD2 as a possible D gene (5 bases). The CDR3 contains 14 residues. V was cut by 5 bases and J by 2 bases, with 12 bases left in between. CDR1 SGHVS and CDR2 FQNEAQ come from the germline V gene. Supplemented by reference TRBV7-8 and TRBJ2-5, the full variable domain reads GAGVSQSPRYKVAKRGQDVALRCDPISGHVSLFWYQQALGQGPEFLTYFQNEAQLDKSGLPSDRFFAERPEGSVSTLKIQRTQQEDSAVYLCASSPRTRQETQYFGPGTRLLVL.

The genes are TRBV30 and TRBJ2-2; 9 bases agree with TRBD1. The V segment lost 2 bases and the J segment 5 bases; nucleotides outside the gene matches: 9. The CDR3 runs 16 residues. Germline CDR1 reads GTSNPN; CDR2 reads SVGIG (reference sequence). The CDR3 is CAWSIKGQGHTGELFF. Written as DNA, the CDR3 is TGTGCCTGGAGTATTAAGGGACAGGGACATACCGGGGAGCTGTTTTTT.

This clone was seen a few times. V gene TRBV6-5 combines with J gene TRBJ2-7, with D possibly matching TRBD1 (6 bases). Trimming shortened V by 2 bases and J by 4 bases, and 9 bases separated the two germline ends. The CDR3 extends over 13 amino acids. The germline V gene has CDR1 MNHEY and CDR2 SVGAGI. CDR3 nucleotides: TGTGCCAGCAGTTACAGTCAGGGGTACGAGCAGTACTTC. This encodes CASSYSQGYEQYF.

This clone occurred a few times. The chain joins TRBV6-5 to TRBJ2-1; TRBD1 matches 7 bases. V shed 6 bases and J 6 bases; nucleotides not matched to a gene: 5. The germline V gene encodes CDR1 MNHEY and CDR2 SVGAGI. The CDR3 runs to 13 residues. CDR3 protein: CASRTDRSNEQFF. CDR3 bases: TGTGCCAGCAGAACGGACAGGAGCAATGAGCAGTTCTTC.

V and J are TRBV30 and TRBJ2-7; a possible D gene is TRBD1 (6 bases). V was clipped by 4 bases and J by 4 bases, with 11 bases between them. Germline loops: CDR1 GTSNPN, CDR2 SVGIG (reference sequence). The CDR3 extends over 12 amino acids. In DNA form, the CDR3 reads TGTGCCTGGACAGGGGACGGGTACGAGCAGTACTTC. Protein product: CAWTGDGYEQYF.

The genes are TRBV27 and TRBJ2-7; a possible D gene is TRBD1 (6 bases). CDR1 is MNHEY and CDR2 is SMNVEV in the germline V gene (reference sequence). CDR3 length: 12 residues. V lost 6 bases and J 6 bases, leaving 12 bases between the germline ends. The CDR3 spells CASRDGGAEQYF. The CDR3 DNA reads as TGTGCCAGCAGGGATGGGGGCGCCGAGCAGTACTTC.

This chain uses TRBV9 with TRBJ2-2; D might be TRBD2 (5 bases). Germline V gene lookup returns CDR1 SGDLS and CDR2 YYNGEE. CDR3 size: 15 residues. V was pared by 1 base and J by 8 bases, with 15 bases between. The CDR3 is CASSVIFDSGGELFF. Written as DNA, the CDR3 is TGTGCCAGCAGCGTAATCTTTGATTCGGGGGGGGAGCTGTTTTTT.

The CDR3 here is CASSGQRGQGAIRKVGQYF. The CDR3 bases are TGTGCCAGCAGTGGACAAAGAGGACAGGGGGCGATTAGAAAGGTGGGGCAGTATTTT. The gene calls are TRBV6-1 and TRBJ2-3, with TRBD1 matching 11 bases. V was clipped by 4 bases and J by 11 bases; unmatched bases: 23. The CDR3 totals 19 residues. Germline CDR1 MNHNS, CDR2 SASEGT.

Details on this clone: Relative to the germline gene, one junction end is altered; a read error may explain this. CDR3 in amino acids: CASSTGQRGLAGAYGQYF. The CDR3 DNA sequence: TGCGCCAGCAGTACAGGACAGCGGGGACTAGCGGGGGCCTACGGGCAGTACTTC. The chain carries TRBV23-1 and TRBJ2-7; 14 bases match TRBD2. TRBV23-1 qualifies as an ORF whose function is uncertain. CDR3 length: 18 amino acids.

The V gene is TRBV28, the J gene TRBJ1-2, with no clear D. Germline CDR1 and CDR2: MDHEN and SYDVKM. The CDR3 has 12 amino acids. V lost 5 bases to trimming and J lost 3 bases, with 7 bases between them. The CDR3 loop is CASSQQHYGYTF. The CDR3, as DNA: TGTGCCAGCAGTCAACAGCACTATGGCTACACCTTC.

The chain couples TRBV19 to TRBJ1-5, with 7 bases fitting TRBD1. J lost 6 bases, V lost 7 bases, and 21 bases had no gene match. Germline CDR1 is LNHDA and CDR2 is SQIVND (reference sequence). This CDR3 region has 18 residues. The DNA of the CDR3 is TGTGCCAGTACTCCGGACAGGTCTACGGGTATCTTAGCTCAGCCCCAGCATTTT. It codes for CASTPDRSTGILAQPQHF. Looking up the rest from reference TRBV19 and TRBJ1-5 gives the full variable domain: DGGITQSPKYLFRKEGQNVTLSCEQNLNHDAMYWYRQDPGQGLRLIYYSQIVNDFQKGDIAEGYSVSREKKESFPLTVTSAQKNPTAFYLCASTPDRSTGILAQPQHFGDGTRLSIL.

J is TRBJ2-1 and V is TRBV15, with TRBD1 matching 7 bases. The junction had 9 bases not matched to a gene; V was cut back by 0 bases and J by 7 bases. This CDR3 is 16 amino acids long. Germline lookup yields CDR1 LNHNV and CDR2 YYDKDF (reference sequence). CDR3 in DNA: TGTGCCACCAGCAGAGATCTGCCAGGGGGAGCGAATGAGCAGTTCTTC. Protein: CATSRDLPGGANEQFF.

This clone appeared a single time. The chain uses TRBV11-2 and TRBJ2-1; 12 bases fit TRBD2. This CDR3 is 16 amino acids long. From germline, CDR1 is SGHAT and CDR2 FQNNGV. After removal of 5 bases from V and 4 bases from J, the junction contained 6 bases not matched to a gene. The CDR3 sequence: CASSTTSGGPYNEQFF. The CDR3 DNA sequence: TGTGCCAGCAGCACCACTAGCGGGGGGCCTTACAATGAGCAGTTCTTC.

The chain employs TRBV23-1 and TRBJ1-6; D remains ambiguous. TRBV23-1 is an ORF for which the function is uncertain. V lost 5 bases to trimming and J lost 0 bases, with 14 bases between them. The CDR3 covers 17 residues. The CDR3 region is CASSFSNSSSYNSPLHF. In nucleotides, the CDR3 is TGCGCCAGCAGTTTTTCCAATTCTAGCTCCTATAATTCACCCCTCCACTTT.

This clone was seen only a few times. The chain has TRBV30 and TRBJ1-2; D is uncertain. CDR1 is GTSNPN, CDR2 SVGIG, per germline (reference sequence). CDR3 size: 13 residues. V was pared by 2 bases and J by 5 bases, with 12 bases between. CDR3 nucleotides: TGTGCCTGGAGTTATAGCGGATCTTATGGCTACACCTTC. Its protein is CAWSYSGSYGYTF.

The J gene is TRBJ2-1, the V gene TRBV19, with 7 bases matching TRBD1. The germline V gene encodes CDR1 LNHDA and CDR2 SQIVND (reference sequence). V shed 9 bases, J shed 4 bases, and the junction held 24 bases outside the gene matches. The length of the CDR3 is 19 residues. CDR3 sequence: CASTGKLGGSDRAYNEQFF. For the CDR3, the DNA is TGTGCCAGCACTGGCAAACTGGGCGGTTCCGACAGGGCTTACAATGAGCAGTTCTTC.

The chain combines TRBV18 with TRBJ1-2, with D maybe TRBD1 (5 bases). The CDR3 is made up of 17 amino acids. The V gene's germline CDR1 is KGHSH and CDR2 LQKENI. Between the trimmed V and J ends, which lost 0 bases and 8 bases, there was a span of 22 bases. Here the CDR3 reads CASSPPNGEVLWGGYTF. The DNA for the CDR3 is TGTGCCAGCTCACCACCGAACGGAGAGGTCCTTTGGGGCGGCTACACCTTC.

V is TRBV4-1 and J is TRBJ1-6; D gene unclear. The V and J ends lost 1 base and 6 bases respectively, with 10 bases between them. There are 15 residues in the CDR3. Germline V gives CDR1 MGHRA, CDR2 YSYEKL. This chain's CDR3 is CASSQALAVNSPLHF. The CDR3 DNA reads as TGCGCCAGCAGCCAAGCTTTGGCAGTTAATTCACCCCTCCACTTT.

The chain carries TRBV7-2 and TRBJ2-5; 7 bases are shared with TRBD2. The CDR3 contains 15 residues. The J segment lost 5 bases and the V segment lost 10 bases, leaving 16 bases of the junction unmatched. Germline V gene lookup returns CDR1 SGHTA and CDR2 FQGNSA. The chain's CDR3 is CATPPQAGAGETQYF. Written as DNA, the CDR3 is TGTGCCACCCCCCCCCAGGCGGGAGCGGGTGAGACCCAGTACTTC.

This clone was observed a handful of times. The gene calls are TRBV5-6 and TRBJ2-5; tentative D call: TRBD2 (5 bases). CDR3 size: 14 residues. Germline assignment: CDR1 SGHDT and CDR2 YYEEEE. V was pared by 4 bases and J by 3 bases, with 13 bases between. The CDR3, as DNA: TGTGCCAGCAGCCCGGACTTCGGAGAAGAGACCCAGTACTTC. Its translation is CASSPDFGEETQYF. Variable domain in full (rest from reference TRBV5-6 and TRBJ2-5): DAGVTQSPTHLIKTRGQQVTLRCSPKSGHDTVSWYQQALGQGPQFIFQYYEEEERQRGNFPDRFSGHQFPNYSSELNVNALLLGDSALYLCASSPDFGEETQYFGPGTRLLVL.